This paragraph covers one T cell receptor (beta chain) sequence. This CDR3 comprises 15 residues. Trimming pared 2 bases from V and 6 bases from J, leaving 15 bases between. Germline loops: CDR1 KGHSH, CDR2 LQKENI. Methods used by the authors: Amplification of reference gene primers was used by the study to estimate nucleated cell counts. Using immunoSEQ multiplex PCR, the repertoire was profiled, and TCRdb retains in-frame clones only, with some absent. The V and J calls and clone size come from that table; D and trimming were worked out from the DNA. The top ten hold less than 3.5% of the sample, which has over 150,000 clones, 80% to 85% seen once. This sample was taken from a study of blood T cell repertoires in COVID-19. Looking at the study overall: PBMCs, B-cell-depleted T cells, or T cells were the source of the cDNA or gDNA that made up the material.

The chain has TRBV18 and TRBJ2-3, with D possibly being TRBD1 (5 bases). This TCR was recovered from an older woman with acute or convalescent COVID-19. The specimen was peripheral blood. The CDR3 DNA reads as TGTGCCAGCTCACCATTTATGAAGGGGTCCGATACGCAGTATTTT. This sequence encodes CASSPFMKGSDTQYF.